The source of this T cell receptor beta chain is a study of regulatory T cells in long-lasting Graves disease. The CDR3 is 13 residues long. The V and J ends lost 0 bases and 6 bases respectively, with 7 bases between them. In germline, CDR1 is SGHRS, CDR2 YFSETQ. Indicated time point: newly diagnosed GD, antithyroid drugs for less than 3 months. Scientists built the TCR library using RNA that was extracted from PBMCs. This clonotype was seen ten or more times. HTBI primers from iRepertoire and Arm-PCR of CDR3 regions yielded the TCR beta libraries. MiXCR, run by TCRdb on the multiplex PCR reads, gives a single entry per CDR3 protein. The sample lists roughly 360,000 distinct CDR3 sequences, approximately 12% occurring once. This same sample was also taken into another study, of T cells in Graves' hyperthyroidism and ophthalmopathy.

This sample comprised peripheral blood mononuclear cells (PBMCs), obtained at new diagnosis, from a patient treated with antithyroid drugs. This clonotype was obtained from a woman aged 18-35 years with Graves disease. The V call is TRBV5-1, the J call TRBJ2-1; D uncertain. DNA of the CDR3: TGCGCCAGCAGCTTGGCACTTAGCAATGAGCAGTTCTTC. Translation gives CASSLALSNEQFF.